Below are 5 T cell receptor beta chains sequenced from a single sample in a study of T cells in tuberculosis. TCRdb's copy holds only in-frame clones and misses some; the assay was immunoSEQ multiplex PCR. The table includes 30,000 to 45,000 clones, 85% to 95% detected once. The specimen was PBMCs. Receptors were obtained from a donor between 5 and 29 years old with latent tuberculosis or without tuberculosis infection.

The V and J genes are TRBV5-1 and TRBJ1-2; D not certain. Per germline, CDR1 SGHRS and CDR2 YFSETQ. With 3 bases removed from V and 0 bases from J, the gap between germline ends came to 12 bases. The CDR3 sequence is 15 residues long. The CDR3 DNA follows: TGCGCCAGCAGCTCCCCCTCCCTAGCTAACTATGGCTACACCTTC. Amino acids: CASSSPSLANYGYTF.

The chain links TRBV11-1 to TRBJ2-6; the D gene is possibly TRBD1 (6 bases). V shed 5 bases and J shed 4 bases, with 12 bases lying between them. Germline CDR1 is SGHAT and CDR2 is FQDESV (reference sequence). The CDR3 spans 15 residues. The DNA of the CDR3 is TGTGCCAGCAGCATAACAGGGAGAGGGGCCAACGTCCTGACTTTC. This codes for CASSITGRGANVLTF. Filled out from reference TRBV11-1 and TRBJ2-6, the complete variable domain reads EAEVAQSPRYKITEKSQAVAFWCDPISGHATLYWYRQILGQGPELLVQFQDESVVDDSQLPKDRFSAERLKGVDSTLKIQPAELGDSAMYLCASSITGRGANVLTFGAGSRLTVL.

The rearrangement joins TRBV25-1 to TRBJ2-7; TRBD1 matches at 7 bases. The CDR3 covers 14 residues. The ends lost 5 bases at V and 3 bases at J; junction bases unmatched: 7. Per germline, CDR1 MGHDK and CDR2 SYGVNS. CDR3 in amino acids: CASSKQGSLYEQYF. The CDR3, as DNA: TGTGCCAGCAGTAAACAGGGGAGCCTCTACGAGCAGTACTTC.

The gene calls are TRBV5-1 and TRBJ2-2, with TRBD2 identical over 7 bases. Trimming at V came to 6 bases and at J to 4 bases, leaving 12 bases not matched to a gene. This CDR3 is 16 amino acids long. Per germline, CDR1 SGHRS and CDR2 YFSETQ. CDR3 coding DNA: TGCGCCAGCAACCGGCCCAGCGGGACGGGCACCGGGGAGCTGTTTTTT. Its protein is CASNRPSGTGTGELFF.

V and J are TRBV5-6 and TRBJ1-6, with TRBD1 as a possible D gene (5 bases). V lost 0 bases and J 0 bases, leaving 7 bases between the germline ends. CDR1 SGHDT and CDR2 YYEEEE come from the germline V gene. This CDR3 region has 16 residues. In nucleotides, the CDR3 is TGTGCCAGCAGCTTGGCAGGGCCCTCCTATAATTCACCCCTCCACTTT. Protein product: CASSLAGPSYNSPLHF.